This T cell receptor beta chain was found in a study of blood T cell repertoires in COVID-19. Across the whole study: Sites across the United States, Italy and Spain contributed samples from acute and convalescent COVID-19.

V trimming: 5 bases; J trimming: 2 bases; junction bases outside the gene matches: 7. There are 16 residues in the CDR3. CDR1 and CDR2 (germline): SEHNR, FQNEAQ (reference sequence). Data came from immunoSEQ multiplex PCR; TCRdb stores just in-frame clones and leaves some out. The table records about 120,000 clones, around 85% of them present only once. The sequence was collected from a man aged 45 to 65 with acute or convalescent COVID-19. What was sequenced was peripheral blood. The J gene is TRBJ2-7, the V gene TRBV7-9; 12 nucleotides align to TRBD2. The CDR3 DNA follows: TGTGCCAGCAGCCTCGGACTAGCGGGGCAGACCTACGAGCAGTACTTC. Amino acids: CASSLGLAGQTYEQYF.